This T cell receptor beta chain was sequenced during a study of T cell changes during pregnancy in multiple sclerosis. This table comes from immunoSEQ multiplex PCR, and its TCRdb copy is limited to in-frame clones, with some not included. The sample has some 25,000 clones, about 87% seen once; the top ten hold roughly 1%. The CDR3 has 13 residues. Germline loops: CDR1 MNHEY, CDR2 SMNVEV (reference sequence). V was pared by 2 bases and J by 5 bases, with 0 bases of the junction left unmatched. The receptor was isolated from a female donor in good health, enrolled as a control in a pregnancy study. The sequenced sample was CD4+ T cells from peripheral blood mononuclear cells, obtained in the second trimester of pregnancy. The genes are TRBV27 and TRBJ1-5; 7 nucleotides match TRBD1. For the CDR3, the DNA is TGTGCCAGCAGTTTAGGGACAGATCAGCCCCAGCATTTT. It is translated as CASSLGTDQPQHF.